Listed below are T cell receptor beta chains from one sample, sequenced in a study of blood T cells in healthy people across ages. TCRdb called the 5' RACE reads again in MiXCR, with one record for every CDR3 protein. The data show approximately 680,000 distinct CDR3 sequences, approximately 29% seen once. The sequencing input was blood. Source of these receptors: a woman of 80 years or more in good health. CDR3s include the opening cysteine and the closing phenylalanine or tryptophan. The order of the fields is CDR3 length, J gene, V gene, D gene, clone size, CDR3 protein, CDR3 DNA. A D gene is named only where the DNA matches it firmly. Only some rows state a clone size, as once, few, many or a class for expanded clones.

>13|TRBJ2-1|TRBV7-9|-|many
CASSLALTNEQFF
TGTGCCAGCAGCTTAGCACTCACAAATGAGCAGTTCTTC
>12|TRBJ2-1|TRBV20-1|-|many
CSARGTSIGQFF
TGCAGTGCTAGGGGTACTAGCATCGGGCAGTTCTTC
>15|TRBJ1-2|TRBV4-1|TRBD1|many
CASSQRTGENYGYTF
TGCGCCAGCAGCCAACGGACAGGGGAAAACTATGGCTACACCTTC
>13|TRBJ1-1|TRBV6-2/TRBV6-3|-|many
CASSTTRRGEAFF
TGTGCCAGCAGTACTACCAGACGGGGAGAAGCTTTCTTT
>15|TRBJ2-3|TRBV7-2|TRBD2|many
CASSLSGGRTDTQYF
TGTGCCAGCAGCTTAAGCGGGGGACGCACAGATACGCAGTATTTT
>15|TRBJ2-5|TRBV3-1|TRBD2|many
CASSQGSGAQETQYF
TGTGCCAGCAGCCAGGGGAGCGGGGCTCAAGAGACCCAGTACTTC
>15|TRBJ2-1|TRBV6-1|-|-
CASGYTGLSYNEQFF
TGTGCCAGCGGCTACACGGGACTCTCCTACAATGAGCAGTTCTTC
>14|TRBJ2-3|TRBV9|-|many
CASSSWGSSDTQYF
TGTGCCAGCAGCTCATGGGGGTCCTCAGATACGCAGTATTTT
>13|TRBJ1-2|TRBV25-1|TRBD1|many
CASSGTGPSGYTF
TGTGCCAGTTCAGGGACAGGGCCGTCTGGCTACACCTTC
>16|TRBJ1-6|TRBV7-6|-|-
CASSLLARDGGPPLHF
TGTGCCAGCAGCTTATTAGCGCGGGACGGAGGACCACCCCTCCACTTT
>14|TRBJ2-7|TRBV10-3|-|-
CAISDLGNSYEQYF
TGTGCCATCAGTGACCTAGGAAATTCCTACGAGCAGTACTTC
>12|TRBJ2-2|TRBV10-2|-|-
CASSESTGERFF
TGCGCCAGCAGTGAGTCAACCGGGGAGCGGTTTTTT
>15|TRBJ2-1|TRBV7-9|-|-
CASSLGGTVYNEQFF
TGTGCCAGCAGCTTAGGGGGGACGGTCTACAATGAGCAGTTCTTC
>16|TRBJ2-6|TRBV7-3|TRBD1|many
CASSQTGGNGANVLTF
TGTGCCAGCAGCCAGACAGGGGGTAATGGGGCCAACGTCCTGACTTTC
>16|TRBJ2-3|TRBV20-1|-|many
CSAAPTGASWTDTQYF
TGCAGTGCCGCTCCCACGGGGGCGTCTTGGACAGATACGCAGTATTTT
>15|TRBJ2-7|TRBV10-3|TRBD2|-
CAISEPTSGRYEQYF
TGTGCCATCAGTGAGCCGACTAGCGGGAGGTACGAGCAGTACTTC
>17|TRBJ2-3|TRBV2|TRBD2|-
CASSVPGLAGPTDTQYF
TGTGCCAGCAGTGTACCGGGACTAGCGGGGCCCACAGATACGCAGTATTTT
>16|TRBJ2-7|TRBV4-1|TRBD1|many
CASSRPPRGQGIEQYF
TGCGCCAGCAGCCGCCCTCCAAGAGGACAGGGGATAGAGCAGTACTTC
>12|TRBJ2-7|TRBV25-1|TRBD2|-
CASSVGTIEQYF
TGTGCCAGCAGTGTCGGGACTATCGAGCAGTACTTC
>16|TRBJ2-7|TRBV28|-|many
CASSSDFPGPGYEQYF
TGTGCCAGCAGCTCCGACTTCCCGGGCCCTGGGTACGAGCAGTACTTC
>16|TRBJ1-5|TRBV7-2|TRBD1|few
CASSWGTAGSNQPQHF
TGTGCCAGCAGCTGGGGGACAGCCGGAAGCAATCAGCCCCAGCATTTT
>13|TRBJ1-1|TRBV20-1|TRBD1|-
CSARGTGGTVAFF
TGCAGTGCTAGAGGCACCGGCGGGACAGTAGCTTTCTTT
>15|TRBJ2-1|TRBV3-1|-|many
CASSQARSQGGEQFF
TGTGCCAGCAGCCAAGCTCGGTCACAAGGAGGTGAGCAGTTCTTC